This T cell receptor beta chain stems from a study of CD8 T cells in Susac syndrome. Background on the study: Each patient with Susac syndrome, at the time of blood draw, was therapy-naive, on corticosteroids, or on intravenous immunoglobulin alone.

The RNA input was 0.5 to 1 ug, and it was reverse transcribed with random hexamers. TCRdb itself ran the immunoSEQ multiplex PCR reads through MiXCR, one entry per CDR3 protein. This table holds approximately 150,000 distinct CDR3 sequences, roughly 95% found once. Trimming cost V 4 bases and J 8 bases; bases outside gene matches: 11. Per germline, CDR1 SQVTM and CDR2 ANQGSEA. The CDR3 sequence is 14 residues long. Sequenced material: CD4+ T cells from PBMCs. This clonotype was sampled from a human donor with Susac syndrome. This chain uses TRBV29-1 with TRBJ2-1; the match to TRBD2 covers 7 bases. The CDR3 DNA follows: TGCAGCGTTGCAGCGGGGTCGGCGTGGGATGAGCAGTTCTTC. This sequence encodes CSVAAGSAWDEQFF.